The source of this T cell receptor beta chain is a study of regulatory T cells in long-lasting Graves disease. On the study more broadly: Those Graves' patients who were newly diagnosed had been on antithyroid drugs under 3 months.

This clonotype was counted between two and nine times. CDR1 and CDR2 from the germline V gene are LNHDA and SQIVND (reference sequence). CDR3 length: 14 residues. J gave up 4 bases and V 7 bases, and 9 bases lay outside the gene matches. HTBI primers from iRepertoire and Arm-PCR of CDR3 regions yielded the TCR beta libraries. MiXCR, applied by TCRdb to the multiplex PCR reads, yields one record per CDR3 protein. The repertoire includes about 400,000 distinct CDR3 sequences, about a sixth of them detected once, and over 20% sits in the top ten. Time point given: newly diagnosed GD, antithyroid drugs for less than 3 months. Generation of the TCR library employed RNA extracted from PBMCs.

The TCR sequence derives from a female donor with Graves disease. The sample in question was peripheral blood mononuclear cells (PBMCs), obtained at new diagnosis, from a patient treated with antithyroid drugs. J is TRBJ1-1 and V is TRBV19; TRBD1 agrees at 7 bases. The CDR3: CASNLQGLITEAFF. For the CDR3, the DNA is TGTGCCAGTAATTTACAGGGGCTTATCACTGAAGCTTTCTTT.